This T cell receptor (beta chain) was captured by sequencing in a study of post-analysis software for immune sequencing data. This CDR3 contains 17 residues. Trimming took off 3 bases at V and 5 bases at J, with 17 bases between the two ends. Germline CDR1 reads MGHRA; CDR2 reads YSYEKL. Study-wide findings and caveats: Comparison with controls showed significantly lower normalized Chao1 diversity in multiple sclerosis patients. Five TRBV segments occurring more often in patients than controls included TRBV5-6, TRBV5-1 and TRBV20-1.

Unique molecular identifiers were built into the TCR beta cDNA libraries. Approximately 500,000 cDNA molecules were obtained from about 0.98 to 11 million T cells. TCRdb redid the calling of the PCR reads with MiXCR, one entry per CDR3 protein. The data show around 400,000 distinct CDR3 sequences, with approximately 38% seen just once and less than 8% held by the top ten. Details on this clonotype: Its antigen is currently unknown.

The receptor was isolated from a girl aged 2-9 years with multiple sclerosis. The sample comprised blood. The rearrangement uses TRBV4-1 and TRBJ2-6; perhaps TRBD1 as D (6 bases). CDR3 sequence reads: CASSHHSTGYRANVLTF. CDR3 coding DNA: TGCGCCAGCAGCCACCACTCTACAGGGTATAGGGCCAACGTCCTGACTTTC.